One sample yielded the 8 T cell receptor beta chains listed below, sequenced in a study of regulatory T cells. The primer mix had 52 TRBV and 13 TRBJ primers. Assay: immunoSEQ multiplex PCR; the TCRdb copy retains only in-frame clones and omits some. The table records roughly 15,000 clones, roughly 90% of them present only once. Sequenced sample: CD8+ T cells sorted from blood. These receptors were taken from a person aged 18 to 30 with CD3G deficiency.

The chain uses TRBV6-1 and TRBJ2-1; no definite D call. Germline V gene lookup returns CDR1 MNHNS and CDR2 SASEGT. The V end was cut by 5 bases, the J end by 15 bases, with 23 bases between. This CDR3 has 14 residues. CDR3 sequence: CASSLDVERALLFF. The CDR3 DNA reads as TGTGCCAGCAGTCTAGACGTCGAGCGCGCTCTGCTGTTCTTC.

This chain connects TRBV27 to TRBJ2-1; a possible D gene is TRBD1 (6 bases). CDR1 MNHEY and CDR2 SMNVEV come from the germline V gene (reference sequence). The CDR3 runs 14 residues. V dropped 10 bases and J dropped 0 bases, with 13 bases sitting between them. CDR3 DNA sequence: TGTGCCACCAGGGGCTTACGCTCCTACAATGAGCAGTTCTTC. It codes for CATRGLRSYNEQFF.

The chain recombines TRBV2 with TRBJ2-7; D is unclear. Germline CDR1 and CDR2: SNHLY and FYNNEI. Trimming took 2 bases from V and 0 from J, leaving 8 bases between them. This CDR3 spans 14 amino acids. The CDR3 DNA sequence: TGTGCCAGCAGTGAATCGAAGGGCTCCTACGAGCAGTACTTC. Protein product: CASSESKGSYEQYF.

The rearrangement joins TRBV28 to TRBJ1-2; a weak D match, TRBD1 (5 bases). Trimming took 6 bases from V and 4 from J, leaving 21 bases between them. This CDR3 spans 16 amino acids. Germline V gives CDR1 MDHEN, CDR2 SYDVKM. CDR3 DNA sequence: TGTGCCAGCAGCCCCCTCTCGGGGGGGATTTCCTATGGCTACACCTTC. Encoded protein: CASSPLSGGISYGYTF.

V gene TRBV6-1 combines with J gene TRBJ2-3; perhaps TRBD2 as D (6 bases). Germline CDR1 MNHNS, CDR2 SASEGT. This CDR3 comprises 15 residues. The ends were cut back, 3 bases at V and 0 bases at J, with 10 bases in the middle. The CDR3 nucleotides read TGTGCCAGCAGTGAGGAGGGGAGGAGCACAGATACGCAGTATTTT. Amino acid sequence: CASSEEGRSTDTQYF.

In nucleotides, the CDR3 is TGTGCCACCAGCACCCCCCCGCCGTACTATGGCTACACCTTC. This encodes CATSTPPPYYGYTF. V and J are TRBV15 and TRBJ1-2; the D is unclear. Per the germline V gene, CDR1 is LNHNV and CDR2 is YYDKDF (reference sequence). V dropped 4 bases and J dropped 3 bases, with 12 bases sitting between them. The CDR3 covers 14 residues.

V usage is TRBV28 and J usage is TRBJ2-7; TRBD2 matches at 7 bases. The germline CDR1 and CDR2 sequences are MDHEN and SYDVKM. The CDR3 is 15 amino acids. V was pared by 4 bases and J by 2 bases, with 8 bases of the junction left unmatched. The CDR3 region is CASSSLGAGPYEQYF. DNA for the CDR3: TGTGCCAGCAGTTCCCTCGGAGCGGGACCCTACGAGCAGTACTTC.

This chain joins TRBV10-1 and TRBJ2-3, with 7 bases identical to TRBD2. This CDR3 comprises 20 residues. CDR1 WNHNN and CDR2 SYGVQD come from the germline V gene (reference sequence). Germline trimming cut 3 bases from V and 0 bases from J; bases unmatched to any gene: 18. Here the CDR3 reads CASSDPYGGIPNISTDTQYF. DNA of the CDR3: TGCGCCAGCAGTGATCCCTACGGGGGGATCCCCAATATTAGCACAGATACGCAGTATTTT.